Following are 10 T cell receptor beta chains from one sample sequenced in a study of human T cells and chemical hapten exposure listed by TCRdb under 2021. Library preparation was by RACE. For sequencing, a NextSeq 500 was employed. The raw public data were reprocessed by TCRdb itself: fastp quality trimming at Q25, MiXCR clonotype calling, in-frame beta chains only. Merged by CDR3 protein, the rows form single entries marked with the most common genes and DNA. Recorded for this sample are approximately 82,000 distinct CDR3 sequences; more than 6.5% of them occurred a single time. In total, the top ten clones hold 1% to 1.5% of the sample. In the paper's terms, the time point label means: patch test 2, 6 weeks after DPC sensitization. Taken with the paper, the label for treatment or condition translates to: therapeutic diphenylcyclopropenone sensitization with weekly scalp DPC. This specimen was whole blood, taken in connection with sensitization to the hapten diphenylcyclopropenone (DPC). These receptors originate from a woman aged 30 to 39 with alopecia areata. Some clones in this sample may be carry-over from other donors' samples.

This clonotype showed up many times. The chain is built from TRBV13 and TRBJ1-1; D is perhaps TRBD1 (5 bases). Trimming cost V 7 bases and J 6 bases, with 12 bases left between them. This CDR3 has 12 residues. Germline V gene lookup returns CDR1 PRHDT and CDR2 FYEKMQ (reference sequence). The CDR3 here is CASTAGDAEAFF. CDR3 sequence (DNA): TGTGCCAGCACCGCGGGGGACGCTGAAGCTTTCTTT.

This clonotype was seen only a few times. This chain joins TRBV20-1 and TRBJ1-2, with 7 bases identical to TRBD1. The V segment lost 6 bases and the J segment 4 bases; nucleotides outside the gene matches: 8. Germline V CDR1 and CDR2: DFQATT, SNEGSKA (reference sequence). There are 13 residues in the CDR3. The CDR3 spells CSAPTGVTYGYTF. As DNA, the CDR3 is TGCAGTGCGCCAACAGGGGTAACCTATGGCTACACCTTC.

This clonotype was counted a few times. The chain recombines TRBV5-1 with TRBJ1-1; perhaps TRBD1 as D (6 bases). The germline V and J ends were trimmed by 8 bases and 1 base, with 15 bases remaining between them. The CDR3 loop spans 14 amino acids. Germline loops: CDR1 SGHRS, CDR2 YFSETQ. The chain's CDR3 is CASLQGSGNTEAFF. CDR3 in DNA: TGCGCCAGTCTACAGGGCAGCGGGAACACTGAAGCTTTCTTT.

Many counts were recorded for this clonotype. The CDR3 DNA reads TGTGCCAGCAACGAGGAGGTGGATACGCAGTATTTT. It yields the protein CASNEEVDTQYF. The V gene is TRBV5-5, the J gene TRBJ2-3, with D perhaps TRBD2 (5 bases). The V end lost 6 bases, the J end lost 6 bases, and 11 bases lay between the germline ends. The CDR3 has 12 residues. Germline CDR1 is SGHKS and CDR2 is YYEKEE (reference sequence).

This clonotype has ten or more counts. The chain has TRBV9 and TRBJ1-2; D is possibly TRBD1 (5 bases). Trimming left V 5 bases short and J 11 bases short, with 13 bases between. The CDR3 runs to 11 residues. Germline V gene lookup returns CDR1 SGDLS and CDR2 YYNGEE. CDR3 sequence: CASRDDSFYTF. The CDR3 bases are TGTGCCAGCAGAGATGACAGTTTTTACACCTTC.

This rearrangement joins TRBV7-9 to TRBJ1-2; 8 bases are a match to TRBD1. CDR3 size: 15 residues. Germline lookup yields CDR1 SEHNR and CDR2 FQNEAQ (reference sequence). Trimming removed 3 bases from V and 3 bases from J; junction bases left unmatched: 6. The CDR3 coding sequence is TGTGCCAGCAGCTTCGCGACAGGGGACTACTATGGCTACACCTTC. Amino acid sequence: CASSFATGDYYGYTF.

This clonotype has a count of ten or more. The V call is TRBV11-1, the J call TRBJ2-2, with D unclear. This CDR3 contains 13 residues. Germline V gene sequence: CDR1 SGHAT, CDR2 FQDESV (reference sequence). The ends were cut back, 3 bases at V and 1 base at J, with 3 bases in the middle. As DNA, the CDR3 is TGTGCCAGCAGCTTCGTGAACACCGGGGAGCTGTTTTTT. Its translation: CASSFVNTGELFF. The whole variable domain, remainder taken from reference TRBV11-1 and TRBJ2-2, is EAEVAQSPRYKITEKSQAVAFWCDPISGHATLYWYRQILGQGPELLVQFQDESVVDDSQLPKDRFSAERLKGVDSTLKIQPAELGDSAMYLCASSFVNTGELFFGEGSRLTVL.

This clonotype has ten or more counts. The chain has TRBV10-1 and TRBJ2-3; 8 bases agree with TRBD1. V lost 4 bases, J lost 5 bases, and 5 bases stayed unmatched. This CDR3 is 14 amino acids long. Germline CDR1 WNHNN, CDR2 SYGVQD (reference sequence). The CDR3 loop reads CASSAGGNEDTQYF. The CDR3 nucleotides read TGCGCCAGCAGTGCAGGGGGCAATGAAGATACGCAGTATTTT.

This chain links TRBV19 with TRBJ1-2; TRBD1 might be the D (5 bases). CDR1 and CDR2 (germline): LNHDA, SQIVND (reference sequence). The V end lost 5 bases, the J end lost 4 bases, and 11 bases lay between the germline ends. This CDR3 region has 13 residues. Here the CDR3 reads CASSGTGLYGYTF. DNA for the CDR3: TGTGCCAGTAGTGGAACAGGTCTCTATGGCTACACCTTC.

To note about this clonotype: A much more abundant neighbour one base away suggests this may be a read error. Here the CDR3 DNA reads TGTGCCAGCAGCCAAGATCCAGCGGGACAGGGTGACGAGCAGTACTTC. Translated, it gives CASSQDPAGQGDEQYF. V is TRBV14 and J is TRBJ2-7; TRBD1 matches 9 bases. Germline loops: CDR1 SGHDN, CDR2 FVKESK. V lost 0 bases, J lost 5 bases, and 8 bases stayed unmatched. The CDR3 totals 16 residues. Using reference TRBV14 and TRBJ2-7 for the parts outside the CDR3, the full variable domain is EAGVTQFPSHSVIEKGQTVTLRCDPISGHDNLYWYRRVMGKEIKFLLHFVKESKQDESGMPNNRFLAERTGGTYSTLKVQPAELEDSGVYFCASSQDPAGQGDEQYFGPGTRLTVT.